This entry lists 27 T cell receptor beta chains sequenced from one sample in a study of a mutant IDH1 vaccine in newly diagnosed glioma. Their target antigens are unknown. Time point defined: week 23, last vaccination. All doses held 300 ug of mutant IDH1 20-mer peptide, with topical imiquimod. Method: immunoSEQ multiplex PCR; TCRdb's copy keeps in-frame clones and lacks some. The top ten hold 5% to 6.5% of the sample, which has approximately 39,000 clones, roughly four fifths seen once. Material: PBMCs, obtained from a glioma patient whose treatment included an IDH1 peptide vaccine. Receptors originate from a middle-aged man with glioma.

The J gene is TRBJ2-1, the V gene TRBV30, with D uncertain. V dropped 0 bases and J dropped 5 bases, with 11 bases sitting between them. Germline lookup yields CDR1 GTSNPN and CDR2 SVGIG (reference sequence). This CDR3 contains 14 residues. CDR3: CAWSVVPIHNEQFF. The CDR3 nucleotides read TGTGCCTGGAGTGTAGTCCCAATCCACAATGAGCAGTTCTTC.

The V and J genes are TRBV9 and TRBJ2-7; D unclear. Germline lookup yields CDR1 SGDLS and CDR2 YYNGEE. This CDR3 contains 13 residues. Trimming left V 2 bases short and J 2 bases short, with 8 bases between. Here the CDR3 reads CASSVGQTYEQYF. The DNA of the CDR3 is TGTGCCAGCAGCGTGGGCCAGACCTACGAGCAGTACTTC. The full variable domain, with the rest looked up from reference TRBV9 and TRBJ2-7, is DSGVTQTPKHLITATGQRVTLRCSPRSGDLSVYWYQQSLDQGLQFLIQYYNGEERAKGNILERFSAQQFPDLHSELNLSSLELGDSALYFCASSVGQTYEQYFGPGTRLTVT.

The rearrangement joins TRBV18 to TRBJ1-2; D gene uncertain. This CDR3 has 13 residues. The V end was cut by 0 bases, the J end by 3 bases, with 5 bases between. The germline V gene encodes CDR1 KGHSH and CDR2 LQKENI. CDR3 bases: TGTGCCAGCTCACCACCAGGGTACTATGGCTACACCTTC. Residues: CASSPPGYYGYTF.

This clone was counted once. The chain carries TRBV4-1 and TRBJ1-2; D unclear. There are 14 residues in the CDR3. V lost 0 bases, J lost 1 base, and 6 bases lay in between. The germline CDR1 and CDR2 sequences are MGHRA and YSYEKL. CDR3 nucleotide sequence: TGCGCCAGCAGCCAAGAGGTCGATAACTATGGCTACACCTTC. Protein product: CASSQEVDNYGYTF.

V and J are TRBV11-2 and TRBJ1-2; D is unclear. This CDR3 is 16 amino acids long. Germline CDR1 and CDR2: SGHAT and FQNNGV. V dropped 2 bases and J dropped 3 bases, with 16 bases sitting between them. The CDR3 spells CASSLSPGLLHYGYTF. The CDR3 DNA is TGTGCCAGCAGCTTATCCCCGGGCCTCCTACACTATGGCTACACCTTC.

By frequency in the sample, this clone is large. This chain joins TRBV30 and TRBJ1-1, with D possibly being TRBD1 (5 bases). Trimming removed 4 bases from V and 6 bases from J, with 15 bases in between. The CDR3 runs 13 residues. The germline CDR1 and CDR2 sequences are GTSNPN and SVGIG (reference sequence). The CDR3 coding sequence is TGTGCCTGGACTGTAGGGGCCCGCGCTGAAGCTTTCTTT. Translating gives CAWTVGARAEAFF.

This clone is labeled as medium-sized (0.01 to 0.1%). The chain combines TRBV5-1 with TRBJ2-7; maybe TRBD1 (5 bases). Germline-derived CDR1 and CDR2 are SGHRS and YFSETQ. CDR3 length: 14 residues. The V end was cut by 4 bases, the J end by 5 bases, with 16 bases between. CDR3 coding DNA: TGCGCCAGCAGCCTCGAAGCAGGGCTCCACGAGCAGTACTTC. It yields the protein CASSLEAGLHEQYF.

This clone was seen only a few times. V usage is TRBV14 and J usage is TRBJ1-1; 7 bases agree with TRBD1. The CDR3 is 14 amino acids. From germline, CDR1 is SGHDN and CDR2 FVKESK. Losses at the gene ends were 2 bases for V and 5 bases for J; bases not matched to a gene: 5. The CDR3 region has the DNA TGTGCCAGCAGCCAACGACAGGGAGGGACTGAAGCTTTCTTT. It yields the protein CASSQRQGGTEAFF.

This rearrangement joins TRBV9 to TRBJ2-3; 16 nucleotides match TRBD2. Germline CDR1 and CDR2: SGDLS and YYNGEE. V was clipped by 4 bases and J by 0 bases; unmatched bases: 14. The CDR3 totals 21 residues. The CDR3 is CASSTTWRGLAGGDSTDTQYF. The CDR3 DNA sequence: TGTGCCAGCAGCACGACTTGGAGGGGACTAGCGGGAGGGGATAGCACAGATACGCAGTATTTT.

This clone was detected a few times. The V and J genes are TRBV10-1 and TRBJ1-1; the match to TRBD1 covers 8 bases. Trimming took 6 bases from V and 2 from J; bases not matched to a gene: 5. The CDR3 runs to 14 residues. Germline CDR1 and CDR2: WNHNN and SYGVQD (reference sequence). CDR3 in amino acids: CASSKTGVNTEAFF. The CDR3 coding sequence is TGCGCCAGCAGCAAGACAGGGGTTAACACTGAAGCTTTCTTT.

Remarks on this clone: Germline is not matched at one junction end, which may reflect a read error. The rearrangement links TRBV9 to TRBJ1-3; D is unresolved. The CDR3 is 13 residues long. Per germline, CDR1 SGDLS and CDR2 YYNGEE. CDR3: CASSSSVGGVPHF. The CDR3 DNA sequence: TGTGCCAGCAGCTCGAGCGTCGGCGGGGTCCCTCATTTT.

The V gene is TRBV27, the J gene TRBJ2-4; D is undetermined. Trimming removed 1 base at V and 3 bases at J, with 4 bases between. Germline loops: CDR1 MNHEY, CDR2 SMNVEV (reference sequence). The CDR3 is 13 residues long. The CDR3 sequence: CASSLLGKNIQYF. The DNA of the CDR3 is TGTGCCAGCAGTTTATTGGGCAAAAACATTCAGTACTTC.

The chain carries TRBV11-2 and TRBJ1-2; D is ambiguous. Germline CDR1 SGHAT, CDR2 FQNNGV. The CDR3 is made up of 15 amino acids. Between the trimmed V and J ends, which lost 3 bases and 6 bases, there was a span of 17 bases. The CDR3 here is CASSFNTHWGDGYTF. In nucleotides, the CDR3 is TGTGCCAGCAGCTTCAATACTCATTGGGGTGATGGCTACACCTTC.

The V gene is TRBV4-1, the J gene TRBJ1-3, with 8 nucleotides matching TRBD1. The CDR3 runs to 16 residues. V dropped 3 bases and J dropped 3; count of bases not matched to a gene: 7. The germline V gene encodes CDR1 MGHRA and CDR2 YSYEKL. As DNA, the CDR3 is TGCGCCAGCAGCCACCTCGGGACAGGACTTGGAAACACCATATATTTT. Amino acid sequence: CASSHLGTGLGNTIYF.

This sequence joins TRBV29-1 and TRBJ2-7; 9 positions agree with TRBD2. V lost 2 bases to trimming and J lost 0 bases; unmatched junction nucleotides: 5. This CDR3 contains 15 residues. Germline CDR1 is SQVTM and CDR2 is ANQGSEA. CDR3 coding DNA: TGCAGCGTTGAACAGCTAGCGGGGATCTCCTACGAGCAGTACTTC. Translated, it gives CSVEQLAGISYEQYF.

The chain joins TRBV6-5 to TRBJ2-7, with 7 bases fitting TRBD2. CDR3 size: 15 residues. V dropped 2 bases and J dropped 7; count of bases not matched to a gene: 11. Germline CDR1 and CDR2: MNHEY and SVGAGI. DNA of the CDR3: TGTGCCAGCAGTTACGATCCGGGACTAAGTATTGAGCAGTACTTC. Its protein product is CASSYDPGLSIEQYF.

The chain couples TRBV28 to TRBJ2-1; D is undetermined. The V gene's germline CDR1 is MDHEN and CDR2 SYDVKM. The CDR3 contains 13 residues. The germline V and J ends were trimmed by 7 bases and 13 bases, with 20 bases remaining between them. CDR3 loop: CASNPPPGSLQFF. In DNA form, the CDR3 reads TGTGCCAGCAACCCTCCCCCGGGCAGCCTTCAGTTCTTC.

As DNA, the CDR3 is TGTGCCAGCAGCTTAGAAGACAGTCCAGCTTTCTTT. It translates to CASSLEDSPAFF. This sequence joins TRBV7-8 and TRBJ1-1, with a tentative D call TRBD1 (5 bases). The CDR3 spans 12 residues. Germline V gene sequence: CDR1 SGHVS, CDR2 FQNEAQ. With 1 base removed from V and 10 bases from J, the gap between germline ends came to 10 bases.

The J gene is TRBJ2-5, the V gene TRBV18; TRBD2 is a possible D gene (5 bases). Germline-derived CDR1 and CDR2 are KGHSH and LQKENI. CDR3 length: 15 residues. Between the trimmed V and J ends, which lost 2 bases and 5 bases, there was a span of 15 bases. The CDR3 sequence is CASSPSKAAGETQYF. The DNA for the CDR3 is TGTGCCAGCTCACCAAGTAAAGCGGCCGGGGAGACCCAGTACTTC.

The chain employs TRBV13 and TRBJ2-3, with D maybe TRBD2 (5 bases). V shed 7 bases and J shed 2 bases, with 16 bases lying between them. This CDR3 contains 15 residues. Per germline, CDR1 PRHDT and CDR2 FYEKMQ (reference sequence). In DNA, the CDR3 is TGTGCCAGCAAGGATCCGCGGGCCCCCACAGATACGCAGTATTTT. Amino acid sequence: CASKDPRAPTDTQYF.

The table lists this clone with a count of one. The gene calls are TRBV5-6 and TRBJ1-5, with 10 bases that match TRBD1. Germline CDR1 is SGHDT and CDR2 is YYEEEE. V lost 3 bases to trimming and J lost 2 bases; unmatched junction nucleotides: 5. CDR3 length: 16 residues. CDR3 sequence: CASSSGTGVRNQPQHF. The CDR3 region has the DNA TGTGCCAGCAGCTCCGGGACAGGGGTACGCAATCAGCCCCAGCATTTT.

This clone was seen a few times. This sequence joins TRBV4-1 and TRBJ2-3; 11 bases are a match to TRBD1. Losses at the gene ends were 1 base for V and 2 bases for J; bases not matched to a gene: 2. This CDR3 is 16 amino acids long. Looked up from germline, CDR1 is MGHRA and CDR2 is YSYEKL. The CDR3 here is CASSQGDRGFTDTQYF. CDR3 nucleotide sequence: TGCGCCAGCAGCCAAGGGGACAGGGGGTTCACAGATACGCAGTATTTT.

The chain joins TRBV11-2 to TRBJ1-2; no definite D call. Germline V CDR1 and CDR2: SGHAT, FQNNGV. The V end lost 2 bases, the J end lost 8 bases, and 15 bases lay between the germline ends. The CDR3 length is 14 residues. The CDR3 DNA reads TGTGCCAGCAGCTTAAATTCCGGGAGCAGGGGCTACACCTTC. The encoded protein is CASSLNSGSRGYTF.

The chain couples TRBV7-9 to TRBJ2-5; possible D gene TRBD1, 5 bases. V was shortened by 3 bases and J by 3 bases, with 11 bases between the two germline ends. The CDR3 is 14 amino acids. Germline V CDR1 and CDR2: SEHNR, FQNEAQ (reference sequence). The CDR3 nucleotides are TGTGCCAGCAGCTTTATTCCAGGGAAAGAGACCCAGTACTTC. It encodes CASSFIPGKETQYF.

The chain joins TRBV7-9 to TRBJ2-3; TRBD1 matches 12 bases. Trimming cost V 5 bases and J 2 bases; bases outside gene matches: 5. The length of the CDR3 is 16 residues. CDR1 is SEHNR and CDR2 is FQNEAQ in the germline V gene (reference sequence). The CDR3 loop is CASSPGTGGHTDTQYF. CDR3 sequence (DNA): TGTGCCAGCAGCCCCGGGACAGGGGGCCACACAGATACGCAGTATTTT.

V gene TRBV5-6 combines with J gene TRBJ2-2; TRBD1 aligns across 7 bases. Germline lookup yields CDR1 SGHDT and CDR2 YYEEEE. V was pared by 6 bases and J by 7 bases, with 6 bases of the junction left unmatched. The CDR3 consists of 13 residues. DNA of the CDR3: TGTGCCAGCAAAAGACAGGGTCTCGGGGAGCTGTTTTTT. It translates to CASKRQGLGELFF.

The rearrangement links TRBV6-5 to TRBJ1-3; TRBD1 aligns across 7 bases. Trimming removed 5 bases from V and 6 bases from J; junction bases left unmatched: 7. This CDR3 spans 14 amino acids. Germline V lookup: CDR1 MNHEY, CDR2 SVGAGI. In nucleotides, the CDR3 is TGTGCCAGCAGTGCCGGGACAGCGGTAAACACCATATATTTT. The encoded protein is CASSAGTAVNTIYF.